This T cell receptor (beta chain) was documented in a study of blood T cell repertoires in COVID-19. Study as a whole: Sources were T cells, B-cell-depleted T cells, or PBMCs; the material itself was cDNA or gDNA.

V gave up 6 bases and J gave up 1 base; unmatched junction bases: 12. CDR1 is SNHLY and CDR2 is FYNNEI in the germline V gene. The CDR3 is 18 residues long. In the original workflow: It was from reference gene primer amplification that nucleated cell counts were estimated. Clones were read by immunoSEQ multiplex PCR, and TCRdb kept only the in-frame ones, dropping some. V and J calls and clone size come straight from that table; D and trimming were deduced from the DNA. The sample includes roughly 200,000 clones, around 80% of them seen just once. The sequence was obtained from a woman in her fifties or sixties with COVID-19, enrolled during active disease. Source material: peripheral blood. The chain links TRBV2 to TRBJ1-6; 7 positions agree with TRBD1. The CDR3 DNA is TGTGCCAGCAGGACTTTGACAGGGATTACGTCCTATAATTCACCCCTCCACTTT. Translated: CASRTLTGITSYNSPLHF.